Listed below are T cell receptor beta chains from one sample, sequenced in a study of T-cell reconstitution after alpha-beta-depleted transplantation in children. TCRdb redid the calling of the PCR reads with MiXCR, one entry per CDR3 protein. The sample gives some 200,000 distinct CDR3 sequences, around 8.4% of which show up once; roughly a third is in the top ten. The sequencing here drew on PBMCs, mostly from graft donor cells, taken 360 days after TCRalphabeta/CD19-depleted stem cell transplant. The receptor source for this set is a male patient aged 2-15 years who had a stem cell transplant for acute myeloid leukemia, so the T cells may come from the graft donor. Both conserved end residues are part of each CDR3. Fields, in order: D gene, clone size, V gene, J gene, CDR3 length, CDR3 DNA, CDR3 protein. D genes are given only for firm matches. A clone size is listed for some rows: how often the clone was seen (once, few, many), or a class if it is expanded.

d_gene: .; abundance: many; v_gene: TRBV20-1; j_gene: TRBJ1-1; len: 14; CDR3nt: TGCAGTGCTAGAGGAAACAGGGCAGACACTGAAGCTTTCTTT; CDR3aa: CSARGNRADTEAFF
d_gene: .; abundance: .; v_gene: TRBV5-1; j_gene: TRBJ1-1; len: 14; CDR3nt: TGCGCCAGCAGCTTTCGGACAGCGAACACTGAAGCTTTCTTT; CDR3aa: CASSFRTANTEAFF
d_gene: TRBD1; abundance: few; v_gene: TRBV5-6; j_gene: TRBJ1-1; len: 12; CDR3nt: TGTGCCAGCAGCGTCGACAGGGGGTCAGCTTTCTTT; CDR3aa: CASSVDRGSAFF
d_gene: .; abundance: many; v_gene: TRBV20-1; j_gene: TRBJ2-5; len: 13; CDR3nt: TGCAGTGCTAGAGAAGGGGCCGAAGAGACCCAGTACTTC; CDR3aa: CSAREGAEETQYF
d_gene: TRBD1; abundance: many; v_gene: TRBV4-2; j_gene: TRBJ1-3; len: 15; CDR3nt: TGTGCCAGCAGCCAAGACGGACAGGGCGGAAACACCATATATTTT; CDR3aa: CASSQDGQGGNTIYF
d_gene: TRBD1; abundance: few; v_gene: TRBV5-1; j_gene: TRBJ2-1; len: 15; CDR3nt: TGCGCCAGCAGCTTCGGGACAGCCCATGGGAATGAGCAGTTCTTC; CDR3aa: CASSFGTAHGNEQFF
d_gene: TRBD2; abundance: .; v_gene: TRBV20-1; j_gene: TRBJ2-1; len: 15; CDR3nt: TGCAGTGCTAGGACCCCTAGCGGGACCTACAATGAGCAGTTCTTC; CDR3aa: CSARTPSGTYNEQFF
d_gene: .; abundance: .; v_gene: TRBV15; j_gene: TRBJ2-1; len: 14; CDR3nt: TGTGCCACCAGCGGCTTGACTAGATTTGGTGAGCAGTTCTTC; CDR3aa: CATSGLTRFGEQFF
d_gene: .; abundance: few; v_gene: TRBV18; j_gene: TRBJ1-3; len: 19; CDR3nt: TGTGCCAGCTCACTAAGCCCTCGTCTCACCCGTGAGTCTGGAAACACCATATATTTT; CDR3aa: CASSLSPRLTRESGNTIYF
d_gene: .; abundance: .; v_gene: TRBV11-3; j_gene: TRBJ1-2; len: 18; CDR3nt: TGTGCCAGCAGCTTAGTATATGGGGGTTCGGGCAAAGACTATGGCTACACCTTC; CDR3aa: CASSLVYGGSGKDYGYTF
d_gene: .; abundance: many; v_gene: TRBV6-5; j_gene: TRBJ2-1; len: 11; CDR3nt: TGTGCCAGCAGTTACAGGGACGAGCAGTTCTTC; CDR3aa: CASSYRDEQFF
d_gene: .; abundance: .; v_gene: TRBV20-1; j_gene: TRBJ1-4; len: 12; CDR3nt: TGCAGTGCTAGAGGTGCCGGTGAAAAACTGTTTTTT; CDR3aa: CSARGAGEKLFF
d_gene: TRBD2; abundance: .; v_gene: TRBV29-1; j_gene: TRBJ2-1; len: 15; CDR3nt: TGCAGCGTAGGACTAGCCGAAATCTCCTACAATGAGCAGTTCTTC; CDR3aa: CSVGLAEISYNEQFF
d_gene: TRBD2; abundance: few; v_gene: TRBV5-1; j_gene: TRBJ2-2; len: 17; CDR3nt: TGCGCCAGCAGCTTTGGCAGACGAGCGGGATTTACCGGGGAGCTGTTTTTT; CDR3aa: CASSFGRRAGFTGELFF
d_gene: .; abundance: few; v_gene: TRBV12-3/TRBV12-4; j_gene: TRBJ1-1; len: 13; CDR3nt: TGTGCCAGCAGTTCCGCCGGGACTCCTGAAGCTTTCTTT; CDR3aa: CASSSAGTPEAFF
d_gene: .; abundance: few; v_gene: TRBV7-8; j_gene: TRBJ1-2; len: 12; CDR3nt: TGTGCCAGCAGCTCAAGCCCGGTTGGCTACACCTTC; CDR3aa: CASSSSPVGYTF
d_gene: TRBD1; abundance: few; v_gene: TRBV6-1; j_gene: TRBJ2-1; len: 15; CDR3nt: TGTGCCAGCAGTGGGCCGGGACAGGGCCTCAATGAGCAGTTCTTC; CDR3aa: CASSGPGQGLNEQFF
d_gene: TRBD2; abundance: many; v_gene: TRBV15; j_gene: TRBJ2-7; len: 15; CDR3nt: TGTGCCACCAGCAGAGGGGGACTAGCGGTTCTCGAGCAGTACTTC; CDR3aa: CATSRGGLAVLEQYF
d_gene: .; abundance: many; v_gene: TRBV12-3/TRBV12-4; j_gene: TRBJ2-3; len: 14; CDR3nt: TGTGCCAGCAGCTCGACTCCTCGCACAGATACGCAGTATTTT; CDR3aa: CASSSTPRTDTQYF
d_gene: TRBD1; abundance: .; v_gene: TRBV5-1; j_gene: TRBJ2-1; len: 14; CDR3nt: TGCGCCAGCAGCAGGGACAGGGGGGACAATGAGCAGTTCTTC; CDR3aa: CASSRDRGDNEQFF
d_gene: .; abundance: few; v_gene: TRBV5-1; j_gene: TRBJ2-5; len: 16; CDR3nt: TGCGCCAGCAGCTTGGGGTGGCAAACCTGGGAAGAGACCCAGTACTTC; CDR3aa: CASSLGWQTWEETQYF
d_gene: .; abundance: many; v_gene: TRBV24-1; j_gene: TRBJ2-1; len: 11; CDR3nt: TGTGCCACCAGTCAGGGGAGTGAGCAGTTCTTC; CDR3aa: CATSQGSEQFF
d_gene: .; abundance: many; v_gene: TRBV12-3/TRBV12-4; j_gene: TRBJ2-5; len: 15; CDR3nt: TGTGCCAGCAGTTCGGGCTCTTCACTACAAGAGACCCAGTACTTC; CDR3aa: CASSSGSSLQETQYF
d_gene: .; abundance: few; v_gene: TRBV12-3/TRBV12-4; j_gene: TRBJ2-3; len: 13; CDR3nt: TGTGCCAGCAGTTTTCAACGATCAGATACGCAGTATTTT; CDR3aa: CASSFQRSDTQYF
d_gene: .; abundance: .; v_gene: TRBV9; j_gene: TRBJ2-6; len: 16; CDR3nt: TGTGCCAGCAGCGTAGACCCGGGAACTGGGGCCAACGTCCTGACTTTC; CDR3aa: CASSVDPGTGANVLTF
d_gene: TRBD1; abundance: many; v_gene: TRBV18; j_gene: TRBJ2-4; len: 14; CDR3nt: TGTGCCAGCTCACCCCAGACAGGGCAAGGCATTCAGTACTTC; CDR3aa: CASSPQTGQGIQYF
d_gene: TRBD2; abundance: many; v_gene: TRBV5-1; j_gene: TRBJ2-2; len: 17; CDR3nt: TGCGCCAGCAGCTCCCAGCTAGCGGGAGCCAACACCGGGGAGCTGTTTTTT; CDR3aa: CASSSQLAGANTGELFF
d_gene: TRBD2; abundance: many; v_gene: TRBV25-1; j_gene: TRBJ2-1; len: 17; CDR3nt: TGTGCCAGCAGTGAAAGACTAGCGGGAGTGAGAAACAATGAGCAGTTCTTC; CDR3aa: CASSERLAGVRNNEQFF
d_gene: TRBD1; abundance: few; v_gene: TRBV20-1; j_gene: TRBJ1-1; len: 12; CDR3nt: TGCAGTGCTAGACTTCAGGGGGGAGAAGCTTTCTTT; CDR3aa: CSARLQGGEAFF